The sequence of this T cell receptor beta chain was determined in a study of T cell responses to AZD1222 COVID-19 vaccine. The CDR3 covers 18 residues. V lost 1 base and J lost 2; bases outside the gene matches: 14. CDR1 and CDR2 (germline): SGHVS, FQNEAQ. TCRdb keeps only in-frame clones here, not all; method: immunoSEQ multiplex PCR. The data contain 85,000 to 100,000 clones, 80% to 90% of them seen just once; the ten biggest clones take up 5% to 6.5%. The genes are TRBV7-8 and TRBJ2-7; 7 bases match TRBD2. The receptor was derived from an adult in good health. Material: peripheral blood, obtained on day 0 of AZD1222 vaccination. The CDR3 protein is CASSLVAGASGGTYEQYF. In DNA form, the CDR3 reads TGTGCCAGCAGCTTAGTCGCCGGGGCTAGCGGAGGGACCTACGAGCAGTACTTC.